Listed below are T cell receptor beta chains from one sample, sequenced in a study of post-analysis software for immune sequencing data. TCRdb used MiXCR to reprocess the PCR reads, holding one entry per CDR3 protein. The data contain 750,000 to 950,000 distinct CDR3 sequences, roughly 50% of them singletons. The sample comprised blood. The source of these receptors is a girl under 18 with multiple sclerosis. Each CDR3 is given with its conserved first and last residue. The D gene is left open where the match is weak. Only part of the rows carry a size: once, few, many, or a class if the clone is expanded.

D	size	J	V	CDR3	DNA
TRBD1	few	TRBJ2-7	TRBV20-1	CSGGGQGFYEQYF	TGCAGTGGTGGGGGACAGGGGTTCTACGAGCAGTACTTC
TRBD1	few	TRBJ2-7	TRBV6-5	CASSYSPGTVSYEQYF	TGTGCCAGCAGTTATTCCCCCGGGACAGTCTCCTACGAGCAGTACTTC
TRBD1	few	TRBJ1-4	TRBV20-1	CSAALTGAEKLFF	TGCAGTGCAGCCCTAACAGGGGCTGAAAAACTGTTTTTT
.	.	TRBJ2-4	TRBV12-3/TRBV12-4	CASSPGTVIAKNIQYF	TGTGCCAGCAGTCCCGGGACGGTGATAGCCAAAAACATTCAGTACTTC
.	once	TRBJ2-1	TRBV12-3/TRBV12-4	CASSRTPRPYNEQFF	TGTGCCAGCAGTCGGACACCGAGGCCCTACAATGAGCAGTTCTTC
TRBD1	.	TRBJ2-4	TRBV12-3/TRBV12-4	CASSLGTGGGNIQYF	TGTGCCAGCAGTCTCGGGACAGGGGGCGGAAACATTCAGTACTTC
.	few	TRBJ2-7	TRBV7-2	CASSSRLVAASSYEQYF	TGTGCCAGCAGCAGCAGGCTGGTGGCAGCGAGCTCCTACGAGCAGTACTTC
TRBD2	few	TRBJ2-7	TRBV2	CATRGLAGVYPYEQYF	TGTGCCACCAGGGGACTAGCGGGAGTATACCCCTACGAGCAGTACTTC
TRBD1	few	TRBJ2-7	TRBV10-3	CAISQGQRSSYEQYF	TGTGCCATCAGTCAGGGACAGCGGAGCTCCTACGAGCAGTACTTC
.	.	TRBJ2-7	TRBV10-3	CAISGPGYEQYF	TGTGCCATCAGTGGTCCGGGCTACGAGCAGTACTTC
.	.	TRBJ1-2	TRBV12-3/TRBV12-4	CASSQKENYGYTF	TGTGCCAGCAGTCAGAAAGAGAACTATGGCTACACCTTC
TRBD1	few	TRBJ1-2	TRBV7-9	CASSLQGGPNYGYTF	TGTGCCAGCAGCTTACAGGGGGGACCTAACTATGGCTACACCTTC
.	.	TRBJ1-2	TRBV27	CASRFRANYGYTF	TGTGCCAGCAGATTTCGAGCTAACTATGGCTACACCTTC
.	.	TRBJ1-1	TRBV20-1	CSARKGSMNTEAFF	TGCAGTGCTAGGAAAGGTAGTATGAACACTGAAGCTTTCTTT
.	.	TRBJ1-2	TRBV19	CASIDSSLGNYGYTF	TGTGCCAGTATCGACAGCTCCTTGGGTAACTATGGCTACACCTTC
.	.	TRBJ2-7	TRBV10-3	CAISESTGGPYEQYF	TGTGCCATCAGTGAGTCGACCGGGGGCCCCTACGAGCAGTACTTC
.	.	TRBJ2-7	TRBV12-3/TRBV12-4	CASSVQGLIYEQYF	TGTGCCAGCAGCGTACAAGGTTTGATTTACGAGCAGTACTTC
TRBD1	few	TRBJ2-4	TRBV10-1	CASSDSGTGEEYF	TGCGCCAGCAGTGACTCTGGGACAGGGGAAGAGTACTTC
TRBD1	many	TRBJ2-7	TRBV25-1	CASSGGQGTYEQYF	TGTGCCAGCAGTGGGGGACAGGGCACCTACGAGCAGTACTTC
TRBD2	.	TRBJ2-3	TRBV29-1	CSGLAGVDTQYF	TGCAGCGGACTAGCGGGAGTGGATACGCAGTATTTT
.	few	TRBJ2-7	TRBV15	CATSRDEPGAYEQYF	TGTGCCACCAGCAGAGATGAGCCAGGGGCCTACGAGCAGTACTTC
.	.	TRBJ1-5	TRBV29-1	CSVGGTNQPQHF	TGCAGCGTTGGGGGGACCAATCAGCCCCAGCATTTT
.	.	TRBJ1-4	TRBV27	CGGNRRPTNEKLFF	TGTGGGGGGAACAGGAGGCCAACTAATGAAAAACTGTTTTTT
TRBD1	few	TRBJ1-5	TRBV6-5	CASSYVGTGGYSNQPQHF	TGTGCCAGCAGTTACGTCGGGACAGGGGGTTATAGCAATCAGCCCCAGCATTTT
TRBD2	.	TRBJ2-1	TRBV29-1	CSVPVGSGSSYNEQFF	TGCAGCGTTCCAGTGGGTAGCGGGAGCTCCTACAATGAGCAGTTCTTC
TRBD1	.	TRBJ1-6	TRBV6-5	CASSKAGTGVSPLHF	TGTGCCAGCAGTAAGGCCGGGACAGGGGTTTCACCCCTCCACTTT
TRBD1	once	TRBJ1-5	TRBV6-5	CASRPQGARSNQPQHF	TGTGCCAGCAGACCTCAGGGGGCACGCAGCAATCAGCCCCAGCATTTT
TRBD1	.	TRBJ1-1	TRBV7-9	CASSSWDRGSAFF	TGTGCCAGCAGCTCGTGGGACAGGGGGTCGGCTTTCTTT
TRBD2	.	TRBJ2-3	TRBV20-1	CSARDFRGGSTDTQYF	TGCAGTGCTAGAGATTTTCGCGGGGGGAGCACAGATACGCAGTATTTT
.	few	TRBJ2-3	TRBV15	CATSSRQVRRADTQYF	TGTGCCACCAGCAGTAGACAGGTCAGGAGGGCAGATACGCAGTATTTT
.	few	TRBJ2-3	TRBV20-1	CSARKVVRDTDTQYF	TGCAGTGCTAGAAAGGTGGTGAGGGACACAGATACGCAGTATTTT
.	.	TRBJ2-6	TRBV5-1	CASSLIRGLTAGANVLTF	TGCGCCAGCAGCTTGATCAGGGGCCTTACAGCTGGGGCCAACGTCCTGACTTTC
TRBD1	.	TRBJ2-7	TRBV10-3	CAISESRDSTSYEQYF	TGTGCCATCAGTGAGAGCCGGGACAGTACCTCCTACGAGCAGTACTTC
.	.	TRBJ2-5	TRBV20-1	CSAREVRGLQETQYF	TGCAGTGCTAGAGAGGTCAGGGGCCTTCAAGAGACCCAGTACTTC
TRBD2	.	TRBJ2-7	TRBV6-1	CASRGERTSGGSYEQYF	TGTGCCAGCAGGGGTGAAAGGACGAGCGGGGGGTCCTACGAGCAGTACTTC
.	.	TRBJ1-2	TRBV29-1	CSVGPTENYGYTF	TGCAGCGTTGGCCCTACAGAGAACTATGGCTACACCTTC
TRBD2	.	TRBJ2-4	TRBV7-9	CASSPSQAGDLIQYF	TGTGCCAGCAGCCCGTCACAAGCGGGAGACTTAATTCAGTACTTC
.	.	TRBJ1-4	TRBV6-5	CASSYLARATNEKLFF	TGTGCCAGCAGTTACCTCGCGCGGGCAACTAATGAAAAACTGTTTTTT
.	.	TRBJ2-1	TRBV7-6	CASSFSDHYNEQFF	TGTGCCAGCAGCTTCTCGGACCACTACAATGAGCAGTTCTTC
TRBD2	.	TRBJ2-1	TRBV20-1	CSASGLATNSYNEQFF	TGCAGTGCTTCGGGACTAGCGACGAACTCCTACAATGAGCAGTTCTTC
.	.	TRBJ2-7	TRBV29-1	CSVEAPFSKEQYF	TGCAGCGTTGAAGCCCCCTTCTCTAAGGAGCAGTACTTC
.	few	TRBJ2-5	TRBV11-2	CASSLGIKETQYF	TGTGCCAGCAGCTTAGGGATTAAAGAGACCCAGTACTTC
.	.	TRBJ1-1	TRBV6-5	CASGMHRAGVRAFF	TGTGCCAGCGGAATGCACAGGGCCGGCGTACGGGCTTTCTTT
TRBD1	.	TRBJ1-1	TRBV29-1	CSGVGQGSRSNTEAFF	TGCAGCGGCGTGGGACAGGGGTCGCGATCGAACACTGAAGCTTTCTTT
.	.	TRBJ2-1	TRBV20-1	CSARVYNEQFF	TGCAGTGCTAGAGTTTACAATGAGCAGTTCTTC
.	few	TRBJ1-1	TRBV5-1	CASSPDSAARAFF	TGCGCCAGCAGCCCGGACAGTGCGGCACGCGCTTTCTTT
TRBD1	few	TRBJ2-2	TRBV10-3	CAISESWTGANTGELFF	TGTGCCATCAGTGAGTCCTGGACAGGGGCGAACACCGGGGAGCTGTTTTTT
TRBD1	.	TRBJ2-6	TRBV3-1	CASSQDNRDRGIGANVLTF	TGTGCCAGCAGCCAAGATAATAGGGACAGGGGCATCGGGGCCAACGTCCTGACTTTC
.	.	TRBJ1-2	TRBV20-1	CSAMGVAYGYTF	TGCAGTGCTATGGGGGTGGCCTATGGCTACACCTTC
TRBD2	.	TRBJ2-7	TRBV3-1	CASSQRAGRGDYEQYF	TGTGCCAGCAGCCAAAGGGCGGGACGGGGGGACTACGAGCAGTACTTC
.	.	TRBJ2-4	TRBV10-3	CAIKSGVGIQYF	TGTGCCATCAAGTCGGGGGTAGGCATTCAGTACTTC
TRBD2	few	TRBJ2-5	TRBV20-1	CSAPFGTRPYQETQYF	TGCAGTGCCCCCTTTGGGACTAGGCCGTACCAAGAGACCCAGTACTTC
TRBD1	.	TRBJ2-5	TRBV5-1	CASSPGQAVGKTQYF	TGCGCCAGCAGTCCCGGACAGGCCGTGGGGAAGACCCAGTACTTC
TRBD1	.	TRBJ2-3	TRBV5-1	CASSLGGQGAADTQYF	TGTGCCAGCAGCTTAGGGGGACAGGGGGCAGCAGATACGCAGTATTTT
.	.	TRBJ2-6	TRBV6-5	CASSFVEGYGSGANVLTF	TGTGCCAGCAGTTTTGTCGAAGGATATGGCTCTGGGGCCAACGTCCTGACTTTC
.	once	TRBJ1-6	TRBV29-1	CSVGAGGNSPLHF	TGCAGCGTTGGGGCAGGTGGGAATTCACCCCTCCACTTT
.	few	TRBJ2-7	TRBV5-1	CASSLGDISYEQYF	TGCGCCAGCAGCTTGGGGGACATCTCCTACGAGCAGTACTTC
TRBD2	few	TRBJ2-3	TRBV4-2	CASSQGLAGYTDTQYF	TGTGCCAGCAGCCAAGGACTAGCGGGCTACACGGATACGCAGTATTTT
.	.	TRBJ2-7	TRBV5-1	CASSPGRPQDEQYF	TGCGCCAGCAGCCCGGGACGTCCTCAGGACGAGCAGTACTTC
.	few	TRBJ2-5	TRBV6-5	CASSYLGTRYF	TGTGCCAGCAGTTACCTGGGGACAAGGTACTTC